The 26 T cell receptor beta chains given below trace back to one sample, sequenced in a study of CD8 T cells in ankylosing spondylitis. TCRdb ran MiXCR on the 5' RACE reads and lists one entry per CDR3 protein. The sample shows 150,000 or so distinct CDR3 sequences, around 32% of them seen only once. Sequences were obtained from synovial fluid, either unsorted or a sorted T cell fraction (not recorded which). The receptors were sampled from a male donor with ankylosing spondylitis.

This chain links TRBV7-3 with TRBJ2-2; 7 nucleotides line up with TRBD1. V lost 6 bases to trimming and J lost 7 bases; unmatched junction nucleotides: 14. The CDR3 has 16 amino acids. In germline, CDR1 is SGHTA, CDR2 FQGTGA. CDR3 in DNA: TGTGCCAGCAGTAGGACGTCGGGGTCAGGGGGCGGGGAGCTGTTTTTT. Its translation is CASSRTSGSGGGELFF.

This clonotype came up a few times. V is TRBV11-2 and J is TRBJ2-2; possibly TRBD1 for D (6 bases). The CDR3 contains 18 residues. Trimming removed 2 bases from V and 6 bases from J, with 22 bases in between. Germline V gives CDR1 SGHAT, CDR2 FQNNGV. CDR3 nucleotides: TGTGCCAGCAGCTTATTGGCGCGACAGAGGGGGTCCGCCGGGGAGCTGTTTTTT. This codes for CASSLLARQRGSAGELFF.

The CDR3: CSARGETETGFRDTEAFF. The CDR3 coding sequence is TGCAGTGCTAGGGGGGAAACGGAGACAGGGTTTAGGGACACTGAAGCTTTCTTT. The chain employs TRBV20-1 and TRBJ1-1; 7 bases agree with TRBD1. The CDR3 spans 18 residues. Germline V gives CDR1 DFQATT, CDR2 SNEGSKA (reference sequence). The V and J ends lost 3 bases and 3 bases, in that order; junction bases with no gene match: 19.

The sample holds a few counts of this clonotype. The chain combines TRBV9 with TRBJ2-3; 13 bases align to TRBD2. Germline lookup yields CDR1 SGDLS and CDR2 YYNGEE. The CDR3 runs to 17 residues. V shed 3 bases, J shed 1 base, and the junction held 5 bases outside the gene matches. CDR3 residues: CASSGLAGGGGTDTQYF. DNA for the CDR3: TGTGCCAGCAGCGGACTAGCGGGAGGAGGGGGCACAGATACGCAGTATTTT.

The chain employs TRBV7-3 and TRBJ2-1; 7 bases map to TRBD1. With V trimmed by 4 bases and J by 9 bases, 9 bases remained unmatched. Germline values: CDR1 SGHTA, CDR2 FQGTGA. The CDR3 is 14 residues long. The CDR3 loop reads CASSYGGQPFEQFF. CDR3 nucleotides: TGTGCCAGCAGCTATGGGGGACAGCCGTTTGAGCAGTTCTTC.

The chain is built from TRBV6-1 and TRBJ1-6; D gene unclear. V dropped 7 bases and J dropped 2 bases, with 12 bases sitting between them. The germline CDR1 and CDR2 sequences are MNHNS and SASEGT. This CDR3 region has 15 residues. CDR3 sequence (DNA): TGTGCCAGCAAGACAAGTTTTGCCTATAATTCACCCCTCCACTTT. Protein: CASKTSFAYNSPLHF.

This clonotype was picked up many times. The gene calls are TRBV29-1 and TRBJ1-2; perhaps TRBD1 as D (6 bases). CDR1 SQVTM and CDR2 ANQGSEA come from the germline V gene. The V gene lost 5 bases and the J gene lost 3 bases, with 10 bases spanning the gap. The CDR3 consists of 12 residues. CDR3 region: CSVYREDYGYTF. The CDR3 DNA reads TGCAGCGTTTACAGGGAGGACTATGGCTACACCTTC.

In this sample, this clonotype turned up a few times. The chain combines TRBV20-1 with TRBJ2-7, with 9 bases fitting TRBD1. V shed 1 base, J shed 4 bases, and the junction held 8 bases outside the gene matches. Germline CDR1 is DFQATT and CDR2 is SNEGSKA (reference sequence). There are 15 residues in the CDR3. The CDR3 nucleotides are TGCAGTGCTAGAGGTCCTGACAGGGGGGGGTACGAGCAGTACTTC. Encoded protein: CSARGPDRGGYEQYF.

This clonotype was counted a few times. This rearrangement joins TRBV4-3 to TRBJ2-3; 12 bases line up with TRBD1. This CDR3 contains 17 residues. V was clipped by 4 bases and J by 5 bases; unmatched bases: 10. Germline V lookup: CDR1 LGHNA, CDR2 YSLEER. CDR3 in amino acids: CASSLGVGQGARDTQYF. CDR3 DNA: TGCGCCAGCAGCCTAGGCGTGGGACAGGGGGCGAGAGATACGCAGTATTTT.

CDR3 sequence: CASSLDGVTDTQYF. The CDR3 DNA reads TGTGCCAGCAGCTTAGATGGGGTCACAGATACGCAGTATTTT. The J gene is TRBJ2-3, the V gene TRBV7-7; no clear D. The CDR3 sequence is 14 residues long. Between the trimmed V and J ends, which lost 1 base and 2 bases, there was a span of 7 bases. CDR1 is SSHAT and CDR2 is FNYEAQ in the germline V gene (reference sequence).

The CDR3 sequence: CASSLSAIEKLFF. The CDR3 DNA sequence: TGTGCCAGCAGCTTATCGGCCATAGAAAAACTGTTTTTT. The chain uses TRBV5-5 and TRBJ1-4; no definite D call. Germline V gene data show CDR1 as SGHKS and CDR2 as YYEKEE (reference sequence). V lost 2 bases and J 8 bases, leaving 10 bases between the germline ends. The CDR3 consists of 13 residues.

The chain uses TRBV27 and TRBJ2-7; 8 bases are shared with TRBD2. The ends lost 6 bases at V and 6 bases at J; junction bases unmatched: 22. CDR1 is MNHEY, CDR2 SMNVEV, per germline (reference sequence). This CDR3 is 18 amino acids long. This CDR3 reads CASSPSPRREDRLGEQYF. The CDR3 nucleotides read TGTGCCAGCAGCCCCTCCCCTAGGCGGGAGGACCGTTTAGGCGAGCAGTACTTC.

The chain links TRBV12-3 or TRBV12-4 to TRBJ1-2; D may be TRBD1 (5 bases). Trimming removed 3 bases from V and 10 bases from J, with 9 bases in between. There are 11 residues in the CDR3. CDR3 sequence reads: CASSLAGDYTF. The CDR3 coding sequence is TGTGCCAGCAGTTTGGCGGGGGACTACACCTTC.

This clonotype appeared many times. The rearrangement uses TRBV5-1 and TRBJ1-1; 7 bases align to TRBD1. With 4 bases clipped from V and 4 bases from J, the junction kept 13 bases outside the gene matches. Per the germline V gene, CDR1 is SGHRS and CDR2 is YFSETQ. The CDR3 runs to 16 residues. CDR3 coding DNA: TGCGCCAGCAGCCATGGGACGGCAGGGGGGAGCACTGAAGCTTTCTTT. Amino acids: CASSHGTAGGSTEAFF.

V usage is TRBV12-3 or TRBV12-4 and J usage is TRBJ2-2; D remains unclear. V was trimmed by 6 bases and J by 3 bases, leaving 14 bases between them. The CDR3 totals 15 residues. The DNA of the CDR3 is TGTGCCAGCAGGAGCGCCCTTCTGTACACCGGGGAGCTGTTTTTT. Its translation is CASRSALLYTGELFF.

The CDR3 sequence: CASGSEGPLHF. Written as DNA, the CDR3 is TGTGCTAGTGGTTCCGAAGGGCCCCTCCACTTT. This chain connects TRBV12-5 to TRBJ1-6, with D uncertain. Trimming took 4 bases from V and 13 from J, leaving 8 bases between them. Germline V gene lookup returns CDR1 LGHNT and CDR2 FRNRAP. The CDR3 spans 11 residues.

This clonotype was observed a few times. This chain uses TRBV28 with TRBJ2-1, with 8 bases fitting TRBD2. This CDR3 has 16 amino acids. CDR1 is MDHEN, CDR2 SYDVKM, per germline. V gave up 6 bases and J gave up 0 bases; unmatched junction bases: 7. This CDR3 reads CASSRGGSRSYNEQFF. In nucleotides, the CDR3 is TGTGCCAGCAGCCGGGGGGGTAGTCGCTCCTACAATGAGCAGTTCTTC.

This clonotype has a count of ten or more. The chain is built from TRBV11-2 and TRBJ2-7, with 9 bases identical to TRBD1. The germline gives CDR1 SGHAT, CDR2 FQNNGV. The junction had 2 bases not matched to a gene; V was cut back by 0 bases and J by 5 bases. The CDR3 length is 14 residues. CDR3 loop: CASSLEQGAHEQYF. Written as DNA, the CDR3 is TGTGCCAGCAGCTTAGAACAGGGGGCACACGAGCAGTACTTC.

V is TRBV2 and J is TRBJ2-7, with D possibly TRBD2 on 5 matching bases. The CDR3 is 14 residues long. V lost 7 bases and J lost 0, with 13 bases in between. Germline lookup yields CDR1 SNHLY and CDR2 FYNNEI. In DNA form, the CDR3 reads TGTGCCAGCACCCCGAGGACTGCCTCCTACGAGCAGTACTTC. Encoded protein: CASTPRTASYEQYF.

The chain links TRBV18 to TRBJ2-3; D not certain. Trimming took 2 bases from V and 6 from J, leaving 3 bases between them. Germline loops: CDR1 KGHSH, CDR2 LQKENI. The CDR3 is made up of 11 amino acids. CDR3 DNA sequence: TGTGCCAGCTCACCATCCGATACGCAGTATTTT. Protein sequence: CASSPSDTQYF. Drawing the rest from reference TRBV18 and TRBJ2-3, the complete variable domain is NAGVMQNPRHLVRRRGQEARLRCSPMKGHSHVYWYRQLPEEGLKFMVYLQKENIIDESGMPKERFSAEFPKEGPSILRIQQVVRGDSAAYFCASSPSDTQYFGPGTRLTVL.

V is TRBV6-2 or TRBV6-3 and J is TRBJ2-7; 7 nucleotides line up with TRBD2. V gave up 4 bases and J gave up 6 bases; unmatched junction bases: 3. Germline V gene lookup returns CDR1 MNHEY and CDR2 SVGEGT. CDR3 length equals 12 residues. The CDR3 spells CASSFGRSEQYF. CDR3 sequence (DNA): TGTGCCAGCAGTTTCGGGAGGAGCGAGCAGTACTTC.

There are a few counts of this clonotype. The CDR3 loop is CASTTGRANTEAFF. CDR3 nucleotides: TGTGCCAGTACCACGGGACGAGCGAACACTGAAGCTTTCTTT. The chain links TRBV19 to TRBJ1-1; the D gene is possibly TRBD1 (5 bases). V was cut by 7 bases and J by 1 base, with 13 bases left in between. Germline CDR1 LNHDA, CDR2 SQIVND (reference sequence). The CDR3 loop spans 14 amino acids.

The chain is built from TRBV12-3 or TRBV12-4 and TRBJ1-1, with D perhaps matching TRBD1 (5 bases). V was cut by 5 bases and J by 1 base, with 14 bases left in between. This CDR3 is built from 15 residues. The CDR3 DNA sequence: TGTGCCAGCAGTCTCTACCACGACAGGAACACTGAAGCTTTCTTT. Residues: CASSLYHDRNTEAFF.

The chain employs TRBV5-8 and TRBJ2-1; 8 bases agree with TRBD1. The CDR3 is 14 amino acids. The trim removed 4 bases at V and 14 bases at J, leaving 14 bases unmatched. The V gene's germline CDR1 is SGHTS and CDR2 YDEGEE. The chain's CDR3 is CASSTLVGQGGEFF. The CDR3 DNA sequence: TGTGCCAGCAGCACGCTAGTCGGACAGGGTGGGGAGTTCTTC. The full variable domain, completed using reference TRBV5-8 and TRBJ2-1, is EAGVTQSPTHLIKTRGQQATLRCSPISGHTSVYWYQQALGLGLQFLLWYDEGEERNRGNFPPRFSGRQFPNYSSELNVNALELEDSALYLCASSTLVGQGGEFFGPGTRLTVL.

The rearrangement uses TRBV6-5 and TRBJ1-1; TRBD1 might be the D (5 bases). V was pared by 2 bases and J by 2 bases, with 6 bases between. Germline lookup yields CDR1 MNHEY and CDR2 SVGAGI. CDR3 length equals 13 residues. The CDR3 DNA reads TGTGCCAGCAGTTACAGGGGCAACACTGAAGCTTTCTTT. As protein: CASSYRGNTEAFF.

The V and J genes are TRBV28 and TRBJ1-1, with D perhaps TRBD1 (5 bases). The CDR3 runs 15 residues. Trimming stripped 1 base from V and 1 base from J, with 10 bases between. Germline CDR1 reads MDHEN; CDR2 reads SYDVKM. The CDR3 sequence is CASSLSGRTNTEAFF. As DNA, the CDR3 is TGTGCCAGCAGTTTATCAGGGAGAACGAACACTGAAGCTTTCTTT.